The 29 T cell receptor beta chains in this list originate from one sample, sequenced in a study of T cells expressing NK-cell markers. TCRdb reanalyzed the 5' RACE reads and collapses them to one entry per CDR3 protein, without DNA. This table lists tens of thousands of distinct CDR3 sequences. The sample taken for sequencing was blood T cells: a sorted CD56 or NKG2C T cell subset, CD4+ or CD8+ T cells, or bulk PBMC T cells (not recorded which). The receptors come from a woman between 18 and 70 years old in good health.

The J gene is TRBJ2-1, the V gene TRBV12-3 or TRBV12-4; TCRdb gives TRBD1 as the D gene, but with no DNA this cannot be confirmed. The CDR3 has 13 amino acids. This chain's CDR3 is CASSYARTGPMFF.

The rearrangement uses TRBV11-2 and TRBJ2-7; lacking DNA, the TRBD1 call made by TCRdb goes unchecked. Per germline, CDR1 SGHAT and CDR2 FQNNGV. This CDR3 is built from 14 residues. The CDR3 here is CASSFSGANYEQYF.

The chain uses TRBV5-6 and TRBJ1-5; TCRdb proposes TRBD1, but this gene call is untestable without DNA. The CDR3 loop spans 15 amino acids. Per the germline V gene, CDR1 is SGHDT and CDR2 is YYEEEE. CDR3 loop: CASSLGTGADQPQHF.

The genes are TRBV7-2 and TRBJ2-7. The germline CDR1 and CDR2 sequences are SGHTA and FQGNSA. This CDR3 region has 12 residues. CDR3 residues: CASSLWGGEQYF.

The chain is built from TRBV5-1 and TRBJ2-1; the TCRdb call, TRBD1, lacks DNA for checking. The CDR3 length is 15 residues. Germline CDR1 SGHRS, CDR2 YFSETQ. CDR3 sequence reads: CASSLDGGQYNEQFF.

The rearrangement links TRBV12-3 or TRBV12-4 to TRBJ1-1. This CDR3 contains 13 residues. The CDR3 sequence is CASSSRDNTEAFF.

CDR3 loop: CASSEREVSYNEQFF. This chain joins TRBV2 and TRBJ2-1; absent DNA, TCRdb's TRBD2 call cannot be checked. The CDR3 has 15 residues. Germline V gene sequence: CDR1 SNHLY, CDR2 FYNNEI.

The chain combines TRBV6-4 with TRBJ2-3; TCRdb's D gene call, TRBD1, goes unchecked for lack of DNA. Germline lookup yields CDR1 MRHNA and CDR2 SNTAGT. The length of the CDR3 is 16 residues. The CDR3 spells CASSDGTGGESDTQYF.

The rearrangement joins TRBV10-3 to TRBJ2-5; lacking DNA, the TRBD2 call made by TCRdb goes unchecked. This CDR3 has 12 residues. CDR1 is ENHRY, CDR2 SYGVKD, per germline. This chain's CDR3 is CATGLGDETQYF.

The CDR3 loop reads CASSDGVAKNIQYF. The chain has TRBV9 and TRBJ2-4. Germline assignment: CDR1 SGDLS and CDR2 YYNGEE. The CDR3 is 14 amino acids.

This chain uses TRBV12-3 or TRBV12-4 with TRBJ2-1; TCRdb's D call, TRBD1, is unchecked because there is no DNA. CDR3 length equals 16 residues. The CDR3 region is CASSSWTQGDMNEQFF.

This chain joins TRBV12-3 or TRBV12-4 and TRBJ2-1; as DNA is missing, the TRBD1 call by TCRdb cannot be tested. The CDR3 loop spans 16 amino acids. The CDR3 reads CASSPPGGSSYNEQFF.

The chain joins TRBV2 to TRBJ2-2. Germline V gene sequence: CDR1 SNHLY, CDR2 FYNNEI. This CDR3 spans 12 amino acids. CDR3 sequence: CASSDPTGELFF.

This chain uses TRBV20-1 with TRBJ1-2. The CDR3 is 12 amino acids. CDR1 and CDR2 (germline): DFQATT, SNEGSKA (reference sequence). The CDR3 reads CSADWAFYGYTF.

This chain joins TRBV27 and TRBJ2-1; the D gene TCRdb calls, TRBD2, cannot be checked with no DNA. CDR3 length equals 15 residues. CDR1 is MNHEY, CDR2 SMNVEV, per germline (reference sequence). Here the CDR3 reads CASKIGLAENNEQFF.

The J gene is TRBJ1-2, the V gene TRBV29-1. This CDR3 is built from 12 residues. CDR1 and CDR2 (germline): SQVTM, ANQGSEA. The CDR3 spells CSVEEALYGYTF.

This CDR3 reads CASSLRGNTEAFF. The J gene is TRBJ1-1, the V gene TRBV27. CDR3 size: 13 residues. The germline CDR1 and CDR2 sequences are MNHEY and SMNVEV (reference sequence).

This chain uses TRBV4-2 with TRBJ2-3. Germline CDR1 is LGHNA and CDR2 is YNFKEQ. The CDR3 is 18 residues long. CDR3 sequence: CASSQDMYAERGTDTQYF.

The chain is built from TRBV25-1 and TRBJ2-7. The CDR3 is 13 amino acids. Germline V gene lookup returns CDR1 MGHDK and CDR2 SYGVNS. The CDR3 sequence: CASSDNSGYEQYF.

This CDR3 reads CASSLGLAGGIYNEQFF. This chain connects TRBV7-3 to TRBJ2-1; no DNA is available, so the TRBD2 call from TCRdb remains unchecked. Germline-derived CDR1 and CDR2 are SGHTA and FQGTGA. This CDR3 has 17 amino acids.

The rearrangement joins TRBV20-1 to TRBJ2-5; TCRdb indicates TRBD1, and absent DNA this call remains unverified. The germline CDR1 and CDR2 sequences are DFQATT and SNEGSKA (reference sequence). The length of the CDR3 is 16 residues. The CDR3 protein is CSARSSRGQNWETQYF.

This sequence joins TRBV7-9 and TRBJ2-5; no DNA is available, so the TRBD2 call from TCRdb remains unchecked. CDR1 SEHNR and CDR2 FQNEAQ come from the germline V gene (reference sequence). The CDR3 loop spans 17 amino acids. CDR3 in amino acids: CASSSYLGARNQETQYF.

The chain has TRBV5-6 and TRBJ2-1; TCRdb's assignment of TRBD2 cannot be checked, as there is no DNA. This CDR3 has 15 amino acids. Germline V CDR1 and CDR2: SGHDT, YYEEEE. The CDR3 region is CASSAVTSANNEQFF. Full variable domain (outside the CDR3, taken from reference TRBV5-6 and TRBJ2-1): DAGVTQSPTHLIKTRGQQVTLRCSPKSGHDTVSWYQQALGQGPQFIFQYYEEEERQRGNFPDRFSGHQFPNYSSELNVNALLLGDSALYLCASSAVTSANNEQFFGPGTRLTVL.

The V and J genes are TRBV5-6 and TRBJ2-3; TCRdb gives TRBD2 as the D gene, but with no DNA this cannot be confirmed. Germline-derived CDR1 and CDR2 are SGHDT and YYEEEE. The CDR3 length is 19 residues. The CDR3 loop reads CASSFFYVTGRADTDTQYF.

V is TRBV7-3 and J is TRBJ2-2; TCRdb's assignment of TRBD2 cannot be checked, as there is no DNA. The germline CDR1 and CDR2 sequences are SGHTA and FQGTGA. The length of the CDR3 is 16 residues. This CDR3 reads CASSLSGTSGTGELFF. The whole variable domain, filled in from reference TRBV7-3 and TRBJ2-2, reads GAGVSQTPSNKVTEKGKYVELRCDPISGHTALYWYRQSLGQGPEFLIYFQGTGAADDSGLPNDRFFAVRPEGSVSTLKIQRTERGDSAVYLCASSLSGTSGTGELFFGEGSRLTVL.

The V and J genes are TRBV6-6 and TRBJ1-6. The V gene's germline CDR1 is MNHNY and CDR2 SVGAGI (reference sequence). The CDR3 sequence is 13 residues long. The CDR3 sequence is CATMASNNSPLHF.

This chain uses TRBV2 with TRBJ2-1; no DNA is available, so the TRBD2 call from TCRdb remains unchecked. This CDR3 is 15 amino acids long. Germline V gene data show CDR1 as SNHLY and CDR2 as FYNNEI. The CDR3 sequence is CASSPSGGSYNEQFF.

This chain joins TRBV28 and TRBJ2-5; TCRdb's assignment of TRBD2 cannot be checked, as there is no DNA. The germline CDR1 and CDR2 sequences are MDHEN and SYDVKM. The CDR3 length is 15 residues. The CDR3 sequence: CASSEGRTNQETQYF.

The CDR3 sequence: CASSTPLGQGLRSPLHF. J is TRBJ1-6 and V is TRBV11-2. The CDR3 covers 17 residues. Germline V gene sequence: CDR1 SGHAT, CDR2 FQNNGV. Full variable domain (outside the CDR3, taken from reference TRBV11-2 and TRBJ1-6): EAGVAQSPRYKIIEKRQSVAFWCNPISGHATLYWYQQILGQGPKLLIQFQNNGVVDDSQLPKDRFSAERLKGVDSTLKIQPAKLEDSAVYLCASSTPLGQGLRSPLHFGNGTRLTVT.